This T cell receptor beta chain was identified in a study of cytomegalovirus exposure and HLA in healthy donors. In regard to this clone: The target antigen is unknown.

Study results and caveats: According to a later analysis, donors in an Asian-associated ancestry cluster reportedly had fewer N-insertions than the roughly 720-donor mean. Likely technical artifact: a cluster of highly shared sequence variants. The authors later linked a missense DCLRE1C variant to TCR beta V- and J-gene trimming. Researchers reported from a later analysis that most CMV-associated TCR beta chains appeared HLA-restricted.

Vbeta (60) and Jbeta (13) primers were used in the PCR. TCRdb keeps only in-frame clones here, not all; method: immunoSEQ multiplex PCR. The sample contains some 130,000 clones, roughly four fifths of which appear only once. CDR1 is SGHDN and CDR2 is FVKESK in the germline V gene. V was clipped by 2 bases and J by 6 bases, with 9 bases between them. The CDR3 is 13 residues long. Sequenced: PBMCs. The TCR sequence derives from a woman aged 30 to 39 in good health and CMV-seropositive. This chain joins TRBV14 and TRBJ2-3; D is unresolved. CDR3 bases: TGTGCCAGCAGCCAACAGGTTGGGGATACGCAGTATTTT. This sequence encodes CASSQQVGDTQYF.